A single sample is the source of the 2 T cell receptor beta chains below, sequenced in a study of OX40 agonist ivuxolimab in advanced cancers. TCRdb keeps only in-frame clones here, not all; method: immunoSEQ multiplex PCR. The sample lists some 90,000 clones; approximately 91% were seen once. Material: CD4+ or CD8+ T cells sorted from blood, obtained in a trial of the OX40 agonist ivuxolimab. All receptors come from an adult with an advanced solid tumor such as melanoma, head and neck, liver or kidney cancer.

The rearrangement joins TRBV30 to TRBJ1-5, with a weak D call TRBD1 (6 bases). The CDR3 covers 15 residues. V was clipped by 1 base and J by 4 bases, with 14 bases between them. In germline, CDR1 is GTSNPN, CDR2 SVGIG (reference sequence). In nucleotides, the CDR3 is TGTGCCTGGAGTGCGCCGGGACAACTTAATCAGCCCCAGCATTTT. Its protein product is CAWSAPGQLNQPQHF.

V is TRBV12-5 and J is TRBJ2-2, with 10 bases aligning to TRBD2. The trim removed 6 bases at V and 8 bases at J, leaving 12 bases unmatched. Germline-derived CDR1 and CDR2 are LGHNT and FRNRAP. This CDR3 comprises 16 residues. CDR3 protein: CASGFTGTSVSGELFF. In nucleotides, the CDR3 is TGTGCTAGTGGCTTTACCGGGACTAGCGTTTCAGGGGAGCTGTTTTTT.